This TCR beta chain came from a study of follicular helper T cells after annual influenza vaccination. Produced via immunoSEQ multiplex PCR; TCRdb's table is partial and in-frame only. The table includes approximately 5,000 clones, roughly 89% detected once. The CDR3 contains 14 residues. CDR1 and CDR2 (germline): KGHSH, LQKENI. Germline trimming cut 3 bases from V and 8 bases from J; bases unmatched to any gene: 3. Indicated time point: 2013-2014 season, 7 days after vaccination. ICOS+CD38+ and ICOS-CD38- fractions were sorted from non-naive CD4+CXCR5+PD-1+ cells. The chain combines TRBV18 with TRBJ1-6, with 8 bases lining up with TRBD1. The sequencing used CXCR5+ CD38- circulating T follicular helper cells from blood, collected 7 days after influenza vaccination. Specified subset: circulating Tfh, non-naive CD4+CXCR5+PD-1+ (ICOS+CD38+ or ICOS-CD38-). The sequence was obtained from an adult who received the influenza vaccine. CDR3 nucleotides: TGTGCCAGCTCACCCGACAGGGGCTATTCACCCCTCCACTTT. This sequence encodes CASSPDRGYSPLHF.